This T cell receptor beta chain was profiled in a study of blood T cell repertoires in COVID-19. On the study more broadly: Specimens from acute and convalescent COVID-19 originated in the United States, Italy and Spain.

In the authors' workflow: Researchers report that nucleated cell counts were estimated from reference gene primer amplification. Method: immunoSEQ multiplex PCR; TCRdb's copy keeps in-frame clones and lacks some. Clonal size and the V and J genes are those of that table, whereas D and trimming came from the DNA. There are 130,000 to 150,000 clones in the sample; 85% occur only once, and under 3% lies in the top ten. Trimming stripped 0 bases from V and 2 bases from J, with 20 bases between. Germline V gene data show CDR1 as SGHRS and CDR2 as YFSETQ. The CDR3 length is 19 residues. The sample was peripheral blood. V gene TRBV5-1 combines with J gene TRBJ2-2; the D is unclear. The TCR originated in a woman in her forties with active or convalescent COVID-19. CDR3 coding DNA: TGCGCCAGCAGCTTGGGTTCGCAAGCGTTCAGATTTAACACCGGGGAGCTGTTTTTT. Its translation: CASSLGSQAFRFNTGELFF.